This T cell receptor beta chain stems from a study of cytomegalovirus exposure and HLA in healthy donors (TCRdb year 2017). Background for the entire study: According to an earlier analysis of around 600 of the donors, roughly 180 million T cells yielded some 120 million unique TCR beta sequences and around 280 Gb of sequence data. To predict cytomegalovirus infection status, the study combined high-throughput TCR immunosequencing, statistical association of individual TCRs with disease status, and machine learning. All discovery cohort repertoires had been generated using a single sequencing platform. A later analysis re-examined previously published TCR beta repertoires from 500 to 700 donors and added high-resolution HLA genotyping to investigate patterns of TCR occurrence. Using immunosequencing, the study profiled T cell repertoires from about 610 subjects and related those repertoires to cytomegalovirus serostatus. The study aimed to test whether cataloging public T cell receptors could reveal signatures of past pathogen exposure. Several DR-DQ haplotypes were handled as single units for association and clustering, since linkage in the cohort was strong. A separate validation cohort of about 110 different subjects was used in addition to the 666-subject first cohort. Rather than using new phenotypic data, the later analysis identified candidate immune exposures from TCR beta sequences and from how often those sequences occurred across donors. The number of typed donors differed by locus: about 620-640 for A, B, C, DRB1 and DQB1; 500 to 550 for DQA1; 606 for DPA1; and some 430 for DPB1. Donor age, sex, ethnicity and CMV serostatus were collected together with the repertoire data. On average, 235,054 unique TCR beta nucleotide sequences were sequenced per donor among a few hundred genotyped donors of the cohort, with 15% to 20% of those sequences being non-productive. An early release covering approximately 600 HLA-typed donors comprised roughly 300 gigabases of sequencing data and around 85 million unique TCR sequences. A later genetic analysis used genome-wide SNP genotypes for about 65% of the 666 donors, treating that subset as a discovery cohort. Class I and class II HLA loci were covered by the typing at four-digit resolution. The genetic ancestry cluster associated with self-reported Caucasian donors included around four fifths of the 350 to 500 genotyped donors. An earlier analysis of approximately 630 of the donors applied high-throughput TCR beta sequencing to assess whether each TCR beta V gene segment acted as functional or pseudogenic.

The paper as a whole reports these results and caveats: It was suggested by the authors that the approach could potentially be generalized to other disease states and immunological phenotypes. In a later genetic analysis, a missense DCLRE1C variant was associated with V-gene and J-gene trimming of TCR beta chains, and the association was replicated in an independent cohort. A later analysis found that HLA-associated TCR beta chains were more clonally expanded and had lower generation probabilities than equally common non-associated chains. In an earlier analysis of approximately 590 of the donors, most TCR beta V segments appeared in productive rearrangements about 87% or about 30% of the time, broadly matching IMGT annotations. A further reported finding was that TCR beta sequences accurately predicted the HLA-A and HLA-B alleles for most subjects in the first cohort. In a later analysis, TCR association rates were found to vary across HLA loci, with the most associated TCRs seen for DRB1 alleles and the fewest for HLA-C alleles. The presence/absence analyses assumed that sequencing depth was roughly uniform across donors, and that assumption may not be true. A few of the identified cytomegalovirus-associated TCR beta chains were confirmed in vitro to be specific for cytomegalovirus antigens. CMV serostatus was the only immune exposure information available for the cohort. Cytomegalovirus status was reported to be diagnosed by the classifier with high specificity and sensitivity in both the original and validation cohorts. When HLA alleles, especially DR and DQ, strongly co-occurred, attributing TCR associations to individual alleles was difficult. The cohort was sequenced for TCR beta chains only, and without alpha or paired-chain data the features that could be detected were limited. Approximately 16 rarely observed V segments, including chromosome 9 orphons, were excluded from the earlier analysis of 550 to 700 of the donors because counts were too low. Because some donors lacked HLA typing at each locus, the association tests relied only on the typed subset. In the study, some 180 TCR beta chains were listed as associated with cytomegalovirus. Most TCR sequences were observed very rarely across donors, whereas some public TCRs were present in many individuals. Some IMGT-functional V segments, including TRBV6-2 and TRBV6-3, could not be distinguished by the 87-base-pair reads and were therefore excluded. Specific HLA alleles were associated with 16,951 TCR beta sequences at a false discovery rate of 0.05 in a later analysis. A later analysis found that most CMV-associated TCR beta chains appeared HLA-restricted, with HLA associations seemingly driven largely by CMV exposure. A cluster of highly shared sequence variants was judged likely to represent a technical artifact of the sequencing pipeline. Compared with the approximately 600-donor mean, donors in an Asian-associated ancestry cluster had fewer N-insertions in productive TCRs, according to a later genetic analysis. Correlated functional status among segregating V segments might be attributable to linkage disequilibrium, but an unknown experimental factor could not be ruled out. According to a later analysis, parvovirus B19, influenza, CMV and Epstein-Barr virus appeared linked to several top co-occurrence clusters.

Receptors were amplified or captured by the immunoSEQ multiplex PCR assay. For the multiplex PCR, a mixture combining 60 forward primers for TCR Vbeta segments and 13 reverse primers for TCR Jbeta segments was used. A multiplex PCR assay on genomic DNA amplified the CDR3 region of rearranged TCR beta genes. The amplified TCR beta libraries were sequenced on the Illumina HiSeq System as 87-base-pair reads. As for the authors' bioinformatics: A later analysis counted 65 million to 90 million unique TCR beta chains across the 666 repertoires, and roughly 11 million of these chains were shared by at least two donors. A nearest-neighbor algorithm error-corrected the raw reads and collapsed the reads into unique sequences, merging closely related sequences to remove PCR and sequencing errors. Alignment of CDR3 sequences to IMGT reference sequences was used to assign V, D and J gene segments. For a sequence to be retained, a match of at least six nucleotides was required to both a V gene segment and a J gene segment. Rearrangements were classified as productive when the CDR3 lacked stop codons and remained in frame with V and J, and all other rearrangements were classified as non-productive. CDR3 was defined according to IMGT convention as the region running from the second conserved V-encoded cysteine to the conserved J-encoded phenylalanine. In an earlier analysis of some 550 of the donors, sequences lacking an unambiguous match to a single V gene segment were excluded. In an earlier analysis of approximately 550 of the donors, V segments were called functional above 56.7% productive rearrangements and were called segregating when the between-donor standard deviation exceeded 5%. A statistical classification framework was developed to diagnose cytomegalovirus status using the catalog of TCR beta chain sequences. In a later analysis, V and J genes were assigned by comparing TCR nucleotide sequences against IMGT/GENE-DB human TR gene sequences. In a later analysis, CDR3 sequences and most-parsimonious VDJ recombination scenarios were assigned using the TCRdist pipeline. In a later analysis, each TCR beta chain was defined by its CDR3 amino acid sequence together with its V-gene family, and reads lacking a unique V-gene family were excluded. As a way to deal with suspected cross-contamination and a sequencing artifact, a later analysis dropped hundreds of nucleotide sequences that were highly shared and had low generation probability. In a later analysis, a clonal expansion index was calculated for each public chain from normalized within-repertoire ranks of inferred template counts. A later analysis computed generation probabilities with a VDJ recombination model fitted to out-of-frame rearrangements, and checked the results against IGoR. In a later analysis, TCR-TCR, TCR-HLA and TCR-CMV co-occurrence was scored with hypergeometric tests, and a repertoire-size bias correction was applied to TCR pairs. False discovery rates were estimated in a later analysis by permuting HLA or CMV assignments 20 times. In a later analysis, co-occurring TCRs were grouped using DBSCAN, with TCRdist sequence similarity added in when clustering inside HLA-allele-positive subsets. For co-occurrence clustering, repertoires with fewer than 30,000 or more than 120,000 public chains were excluded, along with 5 or 6 repertoires with anomalous nucleotide sharing. TCRdb carries this immuneACCESS record with in-frame sequences only. Its versions omit some clonotypes, under half of them owing to an unresolved V gene in the studies checked, with the rest unexplained. D and trimming come from the DNA, and the V and J calls and clone size come from that table. Here the sample has roughly 130,000 clones; 8% to 9.5% occur a single time. The ten largest clones represent 5.5% of the sample.

The CDR3 numbers 12 residues from cysteine through phenylalanine. CDR3 DNA is the only sequence kept; it has 36 bases, read in frame from the first base. The V end loses 0 bases and the J end loses 10 bases, and a stretch of 10 bases separates them. This clone was seen a handful of times. Its recognized antigen is unknown. No much larger clonotype is one base removed from it; base qualities were not supplied. The cohort comprised 666 healthy bone marrow donors. All cohort members were sampled while nominally healthy, although unrecorded immune exposures were likely present. The donor was CMV seronegative and was included in the group of about 400 seronegative cohort members. Each donor provided a peripheral blood sample, and peripheral blood mononuclear cells were used for TCR beta sequencing. The Qiagen DNeasy Blood Extraction Kit was used to extract genomic DNA from the blood cell samples.

Sequenced input: PBMCs. The chain uses TRBV5-7 and TRBJ1-1; a confident D gene designation cannot be given. TRBV5-7 is an ORF, with its function uncertain. This TCR was sampled from a man aged 35-49 years in good health and CMV-seronegative. The DNA reads TGTGCCAGCAGCTTGGCGTCAGGTACAGCTTTCTTT. Translated, this gives CASSLASGTAFF.